This section outlines one TCR beta chain sequence together with its context. Its antigen is still unknown. This sample stems from a study of blood T cells in healthy people across ages. Notes on the study in general: Estimates based on one million T cells were treated as lower bounds. Naive T cell percentage strongly correlated with TCR beta diversity.

Germline V gene lookup returns CDR1 SGHRS and CDR2 YFSETQ. The CDR3 covers 16 residues. Losses at the gene ends were 0 bases for V and 10 bases for J; bases not matched to a gene: 13. The second PCR ran roughly 7 to 12 cycles with a sample-barcoded 5' primer and J-beta primers. TCRdb re-analysed the 5' RACE reads in MiXCR, keeping a single row per CDR3 protein. Among about 670,000 distinct CDR3 sequences listed, 52% were seen once. The individuals who served as donors were healthy Caucasians living in Russia, aged about 6 to 90. The sequenced material came from blood. V is TRBV5-1 and J is TRBJ2-7, with 10 bases lining up with TRBD2. This receptor was obtained from a woman over 75 in good health. CDR3 loop: CASSLASGGAQEAQYF. CDR3 in DNA: TGCGCCAGCAGCTTGGCGAGCGGGGGGGCTCAAGAGGCCCAGTACTTC.